This T cell receptor (beta chain) came from a study of human T cells and chemical hapten exposure. Whole-study context: Diphenylcyclopropenone doses were given weekly to the scalps of patients across the approximately 24-week study.

Time point given: pre-sensitization, week 0. Treatment meaning: therapeutic diphenylcyclopropenone sensitization with weekly scalp DPC. Worth noting for this clonotype: Its cognate antigen is unknown.

General study findings and limits: Expanded TCRs were compared with controls, and the expanded TCRs formed significantly more large CDR3 similarity clusters. As patch test score rose, PT1 expanded TCR counts tended to rise as well. TCRs exceeding a frequency of 1 in 1000 stayed unchanged under DPC sensitization.

This CDR3 spans 14 amino acids. The germline gives CDR1 SGHAT, CDR2 FQDESV (reference sequence). With 1 base removed from V and 5 bases from J, the gap between germline ends came to 8 bases. TCRdb re-called the RACE reads through MiXCR, storing one row per CDR3 protein. The repertoire holds fewer than 65,000 distinct CDR3 sequences, with 8.5% to 10% as singletons. The chain carries TRBV11-1 and TRBJ2-2; no definite D call. The sample was whole blood, taken in connection with sensitization to the hapten diphenylcyclopropenone (DPC). The clonotype originates from a woman aged 40 to 50 with alopecia areata. Some clones in this sample may be carry-over from other donors' samples. Here the CDR3 reads CASSLGRWTGELFF. The CDR3 bases are TGTGCCAGCAGCTTAGGCAGGTGGACCGGGGAGCTGTTTTTT.